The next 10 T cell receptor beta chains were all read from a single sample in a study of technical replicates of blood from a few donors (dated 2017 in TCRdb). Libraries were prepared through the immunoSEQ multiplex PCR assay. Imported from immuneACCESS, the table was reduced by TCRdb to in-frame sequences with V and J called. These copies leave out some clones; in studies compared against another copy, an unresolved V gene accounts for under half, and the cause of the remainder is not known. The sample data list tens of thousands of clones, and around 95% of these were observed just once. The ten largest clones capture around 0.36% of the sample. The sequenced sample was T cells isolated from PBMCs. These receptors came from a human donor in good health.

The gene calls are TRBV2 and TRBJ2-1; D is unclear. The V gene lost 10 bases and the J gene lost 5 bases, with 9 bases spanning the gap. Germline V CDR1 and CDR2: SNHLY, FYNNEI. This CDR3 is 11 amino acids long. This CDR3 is CATGLHNEQFF. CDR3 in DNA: TGTGCCACTGGCTTGCACAATGAGCAGTTCTTC.

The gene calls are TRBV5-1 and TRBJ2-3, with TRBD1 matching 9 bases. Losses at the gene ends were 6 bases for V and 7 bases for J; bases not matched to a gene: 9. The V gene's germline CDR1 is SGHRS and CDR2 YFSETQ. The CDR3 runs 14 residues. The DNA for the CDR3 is TGCGCCAGCACCGGGACAGGGAACAATAATACGCAGTATTTT. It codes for CASTGTGNNNTQYF.

CDR3 residues: CASSLEPDWYEQFF. The CDR3 region has the DNA TGTGCCAGCAGCTTAGAACCGGACTGGTATGAGCAGTTCTTC. The chain couples TRBV11-3 to TRBJ2-1; perhaps TRBD2 as D (5 bases). The germline CDR1 and CDR2 sequences are SGHNT and YENEEA. The V gene lost 0 bases and the J gene lost 8 bases, with 11 bases spanning the gap. The CDR3 spans 14 residues.

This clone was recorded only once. The CDR3 DNA reads TGTGCCAGCAGCTTAGCGCTAATTAAGAAAACTGAAGCTTTCTTT. Its protein is CASSLALIKKTEAFF. J is TRBJ1-1 and V is TRBV7-9; D is undetermined. The CDR3 length is 15 residues. Trimming removed 0 bases at V and 5 bases at J, with 13 bases between. Germline V gene sequence: CDR1 SEHNR, CDR2 FQNEAQ (reference sequence). Full variable domain (missing parts from reference TRBV7-9 and TRBJ1-1): DTGVSQNPRHKITKRGQNVTFRCDPISEHNRLYWYRQTLGQGPEFLTYFQNEAQLEKSRLLSDRFSAERPKGSFSTLEIQRTEQGDSAMYLCASSLALIKKTEAFFGQGTRLTVV.

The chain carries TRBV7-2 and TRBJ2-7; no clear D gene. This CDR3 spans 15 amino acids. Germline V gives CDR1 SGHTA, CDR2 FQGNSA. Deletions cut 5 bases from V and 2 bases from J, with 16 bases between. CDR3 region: CASSRDTVEPYEQYF. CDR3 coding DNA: TGTGCCAGCAGCCGAGACACAGTGGAACCCTACGAGCAGTACTTC.

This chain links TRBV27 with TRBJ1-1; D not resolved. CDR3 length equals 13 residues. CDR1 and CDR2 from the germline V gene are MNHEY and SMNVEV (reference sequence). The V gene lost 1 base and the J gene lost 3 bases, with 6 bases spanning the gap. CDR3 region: CASSLYVDTEAFF. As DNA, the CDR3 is TGTGCCAGCAGTTTATATGTCGACACTGAAGCTTTCTTT.

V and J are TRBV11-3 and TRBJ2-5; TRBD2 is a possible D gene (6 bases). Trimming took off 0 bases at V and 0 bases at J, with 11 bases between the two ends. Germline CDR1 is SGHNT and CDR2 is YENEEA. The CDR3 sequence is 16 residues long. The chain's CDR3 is CASSLEVSGNQETQYF. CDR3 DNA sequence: TGTGCCAGCAGCTTAGAAGTTAGCGGCAACCAAGAGACCCAGTACTTC.

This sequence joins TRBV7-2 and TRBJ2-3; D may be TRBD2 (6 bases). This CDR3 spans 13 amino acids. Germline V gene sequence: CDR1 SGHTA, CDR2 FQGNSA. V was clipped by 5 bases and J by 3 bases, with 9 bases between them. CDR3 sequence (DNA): TGTGCCAGCAGCACGGGACTTACAGATACGCAGTATTTT. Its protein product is CASSTGLTDTQYF.

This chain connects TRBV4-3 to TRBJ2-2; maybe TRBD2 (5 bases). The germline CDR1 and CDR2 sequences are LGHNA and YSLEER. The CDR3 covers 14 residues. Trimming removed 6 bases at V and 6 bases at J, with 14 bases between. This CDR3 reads CASRSGLAAGELFF. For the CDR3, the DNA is TGCGCCAGCAGGAGTGGGCTAGCCGCCGGGGAGCTGTTTTTT.

CDR3: CASSLATSIGTGYYEQYF. The CDR3 bases are TGTGCCAGCAGCTTGGCCACGTCGATAGGGACAGGGTACTACGAGCAGTACTTC. V usage is TRBV5-5 and J usage is TRBJ2-7; 9 bases match TRBD1. The CDR3 extends over 18 amino acids. V lost 0 bases and J lost 3; bases outside the gene matches: 13. The germline V gene encodes CDR1 SGHKS and CDR2 YYEKEE (reference sequence).